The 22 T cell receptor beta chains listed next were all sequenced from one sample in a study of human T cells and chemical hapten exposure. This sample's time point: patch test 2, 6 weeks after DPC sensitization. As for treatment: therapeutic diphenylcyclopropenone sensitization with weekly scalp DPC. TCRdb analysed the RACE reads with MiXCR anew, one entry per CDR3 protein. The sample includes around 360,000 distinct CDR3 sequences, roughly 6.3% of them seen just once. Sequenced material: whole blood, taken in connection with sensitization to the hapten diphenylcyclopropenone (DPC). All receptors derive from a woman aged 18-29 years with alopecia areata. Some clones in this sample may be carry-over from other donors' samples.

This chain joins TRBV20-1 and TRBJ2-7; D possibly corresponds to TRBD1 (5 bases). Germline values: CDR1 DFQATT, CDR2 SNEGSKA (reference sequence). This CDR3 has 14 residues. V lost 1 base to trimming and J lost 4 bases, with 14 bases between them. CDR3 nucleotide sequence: TGCAGTGCTAGAGTAGGGGCGGAATTGTACGAGCAGTACTTC. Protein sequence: CSARVGAELYEQYF.

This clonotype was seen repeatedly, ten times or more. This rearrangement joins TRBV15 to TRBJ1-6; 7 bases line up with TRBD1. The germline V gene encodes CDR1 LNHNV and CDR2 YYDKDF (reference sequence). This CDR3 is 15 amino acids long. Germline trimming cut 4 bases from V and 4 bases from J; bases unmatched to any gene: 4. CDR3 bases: TGTGCCACCAGCAAGAAGACAGGGTATAATTCACCCCTCCACTTT. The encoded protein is CATSKKTGYNSPLHF.

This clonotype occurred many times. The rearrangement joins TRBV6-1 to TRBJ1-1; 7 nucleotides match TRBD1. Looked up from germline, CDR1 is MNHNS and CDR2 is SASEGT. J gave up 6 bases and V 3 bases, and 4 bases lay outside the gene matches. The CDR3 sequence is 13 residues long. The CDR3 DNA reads TGTGCCAGCAGTGATACCGACAGGGCTGAAGCTTTCTTT. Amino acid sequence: CASSDTDRAEAFF.

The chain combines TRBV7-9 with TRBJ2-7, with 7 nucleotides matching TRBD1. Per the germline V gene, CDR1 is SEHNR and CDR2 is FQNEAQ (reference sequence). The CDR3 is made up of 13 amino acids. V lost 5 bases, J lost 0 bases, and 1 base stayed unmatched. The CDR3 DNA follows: TGTGCCAGCAGCGGGGACAGCTCCTACGAGCAGTACTTC. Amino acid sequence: CASSGDSSYEQYF. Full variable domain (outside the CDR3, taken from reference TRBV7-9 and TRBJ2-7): DTGVSQNPRHKITKRGQNVTFRCDPISEHNRLYWYRQTLGQGPEFLTYFQNEAQLEKSRLLSDRFSAERPKGSFSTLEIQRTEQGDSAMYLCASSGDSSYEQYFGPGTRLTVT.

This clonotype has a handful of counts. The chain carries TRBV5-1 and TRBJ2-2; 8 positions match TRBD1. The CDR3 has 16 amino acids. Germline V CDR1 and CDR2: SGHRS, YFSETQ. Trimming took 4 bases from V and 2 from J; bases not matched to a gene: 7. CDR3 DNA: TGCGCCAGCAGCAAGGAGGGGACAGGAAACACCGGGGAGCTGTTTTTT. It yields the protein CASSKEGTGNTGELFF. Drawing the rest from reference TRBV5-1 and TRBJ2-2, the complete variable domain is KAGVTQTPRYLIKTRGQQVTLSCSPISGHRSVSWYQQTPGQGLQFLFEYFSETQRNKGNFPGRFSGRQFSNSRSEMNVSTLELGDSALYLCASSKEGTGNTGELFFGEGSRLTVL.

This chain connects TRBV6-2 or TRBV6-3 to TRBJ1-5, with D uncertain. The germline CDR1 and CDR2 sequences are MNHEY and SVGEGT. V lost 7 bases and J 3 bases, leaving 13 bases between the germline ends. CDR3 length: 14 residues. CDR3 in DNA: TGTGCCAGCAAAGGTGAATGGGTCAATCAGCCCCAGCATTTT. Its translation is CASKGEWVNQPQHF.

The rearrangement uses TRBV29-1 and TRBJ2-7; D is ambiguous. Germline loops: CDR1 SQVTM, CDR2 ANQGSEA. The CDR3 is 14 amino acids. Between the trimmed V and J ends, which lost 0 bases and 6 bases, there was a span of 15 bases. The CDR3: CSVEEGSPTGEQYF. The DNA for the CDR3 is TGCAGCGTTGAAGAGGGCTCCCCTACCGGCGAGCAGTACTTC.

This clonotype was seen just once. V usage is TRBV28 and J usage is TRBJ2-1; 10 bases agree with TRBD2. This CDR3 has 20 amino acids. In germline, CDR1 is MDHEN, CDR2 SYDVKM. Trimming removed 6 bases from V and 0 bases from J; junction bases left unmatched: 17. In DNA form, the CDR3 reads TGTGCCAGCAGCATCGGGACTAGCGTAATCCGGCAGGGCTCCTACAATGAGCAGTTCTTC. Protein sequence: CASSIGTSVIRQGSYNEQFF.

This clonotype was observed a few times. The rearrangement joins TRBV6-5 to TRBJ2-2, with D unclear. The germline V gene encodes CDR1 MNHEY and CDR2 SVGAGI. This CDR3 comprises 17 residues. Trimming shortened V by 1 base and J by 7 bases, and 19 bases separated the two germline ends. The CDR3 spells CASSYFVSGFGGGELFF. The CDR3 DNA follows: TGTGCCAGCAGTTACTTTGTGTCTGGGTTCGGCGGCGGGGAGCTGTTTTTT.

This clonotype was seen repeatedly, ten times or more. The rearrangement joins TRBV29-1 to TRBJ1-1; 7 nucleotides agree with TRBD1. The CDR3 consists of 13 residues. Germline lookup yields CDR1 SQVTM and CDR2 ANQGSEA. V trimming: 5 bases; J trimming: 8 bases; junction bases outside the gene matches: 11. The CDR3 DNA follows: TGCAGCGTTCGACAGGGTGTAGGGGGAGAAGCTTTCTTT. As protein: CSVRQGVGGEAFF.

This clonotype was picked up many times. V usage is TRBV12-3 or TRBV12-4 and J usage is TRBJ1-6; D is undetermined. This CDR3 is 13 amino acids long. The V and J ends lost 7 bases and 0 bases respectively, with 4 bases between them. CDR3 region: CASTSSYNSPLHF. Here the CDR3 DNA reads TGTGCCAGCACGAGCTCCTATAATTCACCCCTCCACTTT.

CDR3 region: CASSSRGQGMVYEQYF. Written as DNA, the CDR3 is TGTGCCAGCAGCTCTCGGGGACAGGGTATGGTCTACGAGCAGTACTTC. V gene TRBV7-9 combines with J gene TRBJ2-7, with 9 bases fitting TRBD1. Germline trimming cut 4 bases from V and 3 bases from J; bases unmatched to any gene: 10. In germline, CDR1 is SEHNR, CDR2 FQNEAQ (reference sequence). This CDR3 comprises 16 residues.

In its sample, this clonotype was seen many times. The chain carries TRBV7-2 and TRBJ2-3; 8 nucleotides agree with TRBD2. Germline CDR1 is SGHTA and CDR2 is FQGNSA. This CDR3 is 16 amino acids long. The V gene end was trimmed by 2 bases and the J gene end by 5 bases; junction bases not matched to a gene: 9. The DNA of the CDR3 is TGTGCCAGCAGCTTATCGGCTAGCGGGTTCGTAGATACGCAGTATTTT. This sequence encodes CASSLSASGFVDTQYF.

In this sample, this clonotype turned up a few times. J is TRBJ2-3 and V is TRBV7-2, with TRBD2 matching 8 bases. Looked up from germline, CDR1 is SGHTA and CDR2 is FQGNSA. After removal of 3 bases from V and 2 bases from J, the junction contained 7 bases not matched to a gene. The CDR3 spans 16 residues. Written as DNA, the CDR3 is TGTGCCAGCAGCTTCAGGGTAGCGGGGTCCACAGATACGCAGTATTTT. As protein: CASSFRVAGSTDTQYF.

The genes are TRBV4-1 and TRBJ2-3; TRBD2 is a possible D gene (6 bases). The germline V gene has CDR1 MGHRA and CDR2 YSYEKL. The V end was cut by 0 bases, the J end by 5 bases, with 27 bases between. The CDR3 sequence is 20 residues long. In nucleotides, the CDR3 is TGCGCCAGCAGCCAAGAGCCTCCGGTTTATAGTGCGGGGCCGGGAGATACGCAGTATTTT. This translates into CASSQEPPVYSAGPGDTQYF.

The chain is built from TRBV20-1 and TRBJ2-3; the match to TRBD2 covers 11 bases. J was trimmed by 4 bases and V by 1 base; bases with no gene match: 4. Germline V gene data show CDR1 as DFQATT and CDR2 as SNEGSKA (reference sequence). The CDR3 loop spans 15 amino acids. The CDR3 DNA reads TGCAGTGCTAGAGTTATGACTAGCGGGGCAGATACGCAGTATTTT. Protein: CSARVMTSGADTQYF.

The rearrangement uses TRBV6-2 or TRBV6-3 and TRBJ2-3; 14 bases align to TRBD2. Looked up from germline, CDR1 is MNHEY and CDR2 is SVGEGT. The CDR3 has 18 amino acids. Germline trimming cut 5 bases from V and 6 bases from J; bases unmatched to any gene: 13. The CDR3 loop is CASSLNPGLAGVMDTQYF. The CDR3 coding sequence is TGTGCCAGCAGTCTCAATCCGGGACTAGCGGGGGTTATGGATACGCAGTATTTT.

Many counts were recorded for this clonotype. CDR3 protein: CASSQKGANNSPLHF. CDR3 DNA: TGTGCCAGCAGCCAAAAGGGGGCAAATAATTCACCCCTCCACTTT. The chain has TRBV3-1 and TRBJ1-6; TRBD1 matches 7 bases. V lost 2 bases to trimming and J lost 5 bases; unmatched junction nucleotides: 3. The germline V gene encodes CDR1 LGHDT and CDR2 YNNKEL (reference sequence). This CDR3 is 15 amino acids long. Supplemented by reference TRBV3-1 and TRBJ1-6, the full variable domain reads DTAVSQTPKYLVTQMGNDKSIKCEQNLGHDTMYWYKQDSKKFLKIMFSYNNKELIINETVPNRFSPKSPDKAHLNLHINSLELGDSAVYFCASSQKGANNSPLHFGNGTRLTVT.

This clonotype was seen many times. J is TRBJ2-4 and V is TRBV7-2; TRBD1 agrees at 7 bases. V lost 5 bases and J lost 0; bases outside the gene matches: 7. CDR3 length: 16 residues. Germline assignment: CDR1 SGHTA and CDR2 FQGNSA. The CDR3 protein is CASSGRTGLAKNIQYF. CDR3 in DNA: TGTGCCAGCAGCGGACGGACAGGCCTAGCCAAAAACATTCAGTACTTC.

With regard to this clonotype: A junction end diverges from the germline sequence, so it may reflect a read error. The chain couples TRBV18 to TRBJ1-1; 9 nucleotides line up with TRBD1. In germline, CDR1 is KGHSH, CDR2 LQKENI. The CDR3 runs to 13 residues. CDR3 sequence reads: CDSTSGDRAEAFF. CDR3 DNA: TGTGACAGCACGTCGGGGGACAGGGCTGAAGCTTTCTTT.

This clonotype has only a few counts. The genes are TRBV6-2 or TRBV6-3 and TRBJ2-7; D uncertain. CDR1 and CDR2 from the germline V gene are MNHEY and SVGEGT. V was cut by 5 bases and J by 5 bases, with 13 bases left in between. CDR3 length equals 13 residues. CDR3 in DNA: TGTGCCAGCAGTGAGCCTCCGGTCGACGAGCAGTACTTC. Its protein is CASSEPPVDEQYF.

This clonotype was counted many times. The CDR3 DNA follows: TGCGCCAGCAGCCAAGATCCAGCCGGACTTCGTATCTACAATGAGCAGTTCTTC. Translated: CASSQDPAGLRIYNEQFF. The gene calls are TRBV4-3 and TRBJ2-1, with D tentatively TRBD2 (5 bases). Per germline, CDR1 LGHNA and CDR2 YSLEER. Deletions cut 0 bases from V and 3 bases from J, with 18 bases between. CDR3 length equals 18 residues.